These 3 T cell receptor beta chains share one sample of origin, sequenced in a study of OX40 agonist ivuxolimab in advanced cancers. Using immunoSEQ multiplex PCR, the repertoire was profiled, and TCRdb retains in-frame clones only, with some absent. The table includes around 9,300 clones, 89% detected once. The sequences come from CD4+ or CD8+ T cells sorted from blood, collected in a trial of the OX40 agonist ivuxolimab. The receptors come from an adult with an advanced solid tumor such as melanoma, head and neck, liver or kidney cancer.

The rearrangement joins TRBV28 to TRBJ2-7; D is perhaps TRBD1 (5 bases). Between the trimmed V and J ends, which lost 7 bases and 0 bases, there was a span of 13 bases. Per the germline V gene, CDR1 is MDHEN and CDR2 is SYDVKM. The CDR3 sequence is 14 residues long. CDR3 region: CASKRQTGSYEQYF. Here the CDR3 DNA reads TGTGCCAGCAAGCGCCAAACAGGCTCCTACGAGCAGTACTTC.

Regarding this clone: A junction end diverges from the germline sequence, so it may reflect a read error. The chain carries TRBV7-7 and TRBJ2-1, with 8 bases fitting TRBD2. CDR3 size: 15 residues. CDR1 SSHAT and CDR2 FNYEAQ come from the germline V gene (reference sequence). The CDR3 loop is CASSGGSGSYNEQFF. The CDR3 DNA reads as TGTGCTAGCAGCGGGGGCAGCGGCTCCTACAATGAGCAGTTCTTC.

This clone has just one count. The rearrangement links TRBV5-1 to TRBJ1-1, with D possibly matching TRBD1 (5 bases). The CDR3 has 14 amino acids. V was cut by 0 bases and J by 3 bases, with 9 bases left in between. Germline CDR1 reads SGHRS; CDR2 reads YFSETQ. CDR3: CASSLEGVDTEAFF. CDR3 DNA: TGCGCCAGCAGCTTGGAAGGGGTGGACACTGAAGCTTTCTTT.